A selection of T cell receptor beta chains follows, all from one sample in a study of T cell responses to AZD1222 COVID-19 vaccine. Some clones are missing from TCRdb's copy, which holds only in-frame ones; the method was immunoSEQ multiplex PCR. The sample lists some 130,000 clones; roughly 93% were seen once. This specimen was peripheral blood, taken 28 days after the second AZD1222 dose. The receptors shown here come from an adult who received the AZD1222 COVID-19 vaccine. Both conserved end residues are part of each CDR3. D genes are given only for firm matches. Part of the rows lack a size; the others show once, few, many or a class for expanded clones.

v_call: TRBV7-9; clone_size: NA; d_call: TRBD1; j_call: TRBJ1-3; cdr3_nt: TGTGCCAGCAGCCCCATCGCAGGGGGCGCCCCGAGCTCTGGAAACACCATATATTTT; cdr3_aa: CASSPIAGGAPSSGNTIYF
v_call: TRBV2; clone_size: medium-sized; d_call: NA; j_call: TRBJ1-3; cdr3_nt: TGTGCCAGCAGGTCTCCTGGAAACACCATATATTTT; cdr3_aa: CASRSPGNTIYF
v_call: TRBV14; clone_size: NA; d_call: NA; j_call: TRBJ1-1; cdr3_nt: TGTGCCAGCAGCCAAATCCTCTTGGGCAGCCTAAATACTGAAGCTTTCTTT; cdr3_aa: CASSQILLGSLNTEAFF
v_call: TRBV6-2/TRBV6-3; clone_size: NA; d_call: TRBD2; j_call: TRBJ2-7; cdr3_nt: TGTGCCAGCACCCCTAGCGGCAGGCCCTACGAGCAGTACTTC; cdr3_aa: CASTPSGRPYEQYF
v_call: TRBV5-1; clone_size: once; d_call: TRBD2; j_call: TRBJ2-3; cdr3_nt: TGCGCCAGCAGCTTTAACGGACTAGCCACAGATACGCAGTATTTT; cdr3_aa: CASSFNGLATDTQYF
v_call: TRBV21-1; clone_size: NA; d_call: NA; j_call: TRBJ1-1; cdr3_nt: TGTGCCAGCAGCAAAGTTAATCTCCATGGGACAGGGGGCACTGAAGCTTTCTTT; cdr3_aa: CASSKVNLHGTGGTEAFF
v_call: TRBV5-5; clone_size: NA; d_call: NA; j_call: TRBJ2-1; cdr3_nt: TGTGCCAGCAGCCAAACCGGGAACTCCTACAATGAGCAGTTCTTC; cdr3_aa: CASSQTGNSYNEQFF
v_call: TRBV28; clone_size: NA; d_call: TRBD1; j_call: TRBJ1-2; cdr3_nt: TGTGCCAGCAGTTTTTGGGGCTTGCAGGGGGGACACCGATCCACCTACTATGGCTACACCTTC; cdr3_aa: CASSFWGLQGGHRSTYYGYTF
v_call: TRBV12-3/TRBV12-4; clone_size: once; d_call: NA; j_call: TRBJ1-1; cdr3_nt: TGTGCCAGCAGTTTGGGGCCGAACACTGAAGCTTTCTTT; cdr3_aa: CASSLGPNTEAFF
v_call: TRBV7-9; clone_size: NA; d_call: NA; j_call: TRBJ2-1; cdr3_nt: TGTGCCAGCAGCCCCCCTTTGGGGTCCTACAATGAGCAGTTCTTC; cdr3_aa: CASSPPLGSYNEQFF
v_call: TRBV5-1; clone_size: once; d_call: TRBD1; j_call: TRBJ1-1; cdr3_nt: TGCGCCAGCAGCTTGGGACAGGGGGACTTCATGAACACTGAAGCTTTCTTT; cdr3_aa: CASSLGQGDFMNTEAFF
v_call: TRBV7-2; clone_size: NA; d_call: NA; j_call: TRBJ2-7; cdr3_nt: TGTGCCAGCAGCAGCCCGGGGGCAGGTTCAAGGTACGAGCAGTACTTC; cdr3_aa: CASSSPGAGSRYEQYF
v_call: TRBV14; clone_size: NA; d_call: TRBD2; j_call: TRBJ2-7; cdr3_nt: TGTGCCAGCAGCCCACCCCAAGCGGGAGGAGGCATATACGAGCAGTACTTC; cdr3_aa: CASSPPQAGGGIYEQYF
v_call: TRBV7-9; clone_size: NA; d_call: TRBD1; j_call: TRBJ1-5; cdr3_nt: TGTGCCAGCAGCCCCCCCGTCCCGACAGGGACCTGGATCAATCAGCCCCAGCATTTT; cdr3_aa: CASSPPVPTGTWINQPQHF
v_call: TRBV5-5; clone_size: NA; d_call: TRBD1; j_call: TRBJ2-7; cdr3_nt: TGTGCCAGCAGCCGTAGGGGACAGGGGTTTTACGAGCAGTACTTC; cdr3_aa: CASSRRGQGFYEQYF